The clone carrying this T cell receptor (beta chain) is categorized as medium-sized. Antigen specificity is unknown. Thyroid surgery was preceded by no treatment in any patient. This specimen comes from a study of metastatic and nonmetastatic thyroid tumors. Study background: Samples came from malignant and benign thyroid patients, and repertoires were compared across blood and tumor or nodule tissue. Overall study results and limits: Versus benign nodules, malignant thyroid tumors reportedly had significantly higher TCR beta diversity, in blood and tumor.

In the authors' methods: What underpinned the distant-metastasis classifier for papillary thyroid cancer was the set of CDR3 differences across clinicopathological groups. TCRdb called clones again from the PCR reads with MiXCR. The V and J calls shown here were made by TCRdb, not taken from the authors' results. The data show about 8,600 clones, with 20% to 30% seen just once and less than 15% held by the top ten. CDR3 length: 14 residues. V gave up 2 bases and J gave up 0 bases, with 4 bases separating them. Germline V lookup: CDR1 SGHTA, CDR2 FQGNSA. This TCR derives from a female donor with papillary thyroid cancer or a benign thyroid nodule (not recorded which). Some clones in this sample may be carry-over from other donors' samples. The chain joins TRBV7-2 to TRBJ2-2; no firm D call. Sequenced sample: adjacent normal tissue. The CDR3 loop is CASSLLANTGELFF. The CDR3, as DNA: TGTGCCAGCAGCTTACTAGCGAACACCGGGGAGCTGTTTTTT.